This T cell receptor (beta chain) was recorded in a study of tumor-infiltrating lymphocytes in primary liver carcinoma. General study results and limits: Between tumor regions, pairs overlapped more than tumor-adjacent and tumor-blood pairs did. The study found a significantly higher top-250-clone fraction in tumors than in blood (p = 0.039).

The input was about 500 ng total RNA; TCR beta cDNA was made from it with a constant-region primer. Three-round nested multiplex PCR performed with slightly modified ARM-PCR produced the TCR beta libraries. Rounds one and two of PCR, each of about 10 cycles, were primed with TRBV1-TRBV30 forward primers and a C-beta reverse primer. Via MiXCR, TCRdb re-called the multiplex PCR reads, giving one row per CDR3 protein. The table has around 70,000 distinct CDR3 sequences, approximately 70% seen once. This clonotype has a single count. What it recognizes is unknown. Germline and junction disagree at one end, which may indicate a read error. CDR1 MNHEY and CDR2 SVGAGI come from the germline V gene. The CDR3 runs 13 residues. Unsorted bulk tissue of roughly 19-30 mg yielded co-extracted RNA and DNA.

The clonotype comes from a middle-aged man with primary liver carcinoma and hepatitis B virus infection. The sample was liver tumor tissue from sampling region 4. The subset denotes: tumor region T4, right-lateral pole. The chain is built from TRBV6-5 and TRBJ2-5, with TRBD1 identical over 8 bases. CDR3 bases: TGTGCCTGCAGGGTGGACAGGGAAGAGACCCAGTACTTC. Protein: CACRVDREETQYF.